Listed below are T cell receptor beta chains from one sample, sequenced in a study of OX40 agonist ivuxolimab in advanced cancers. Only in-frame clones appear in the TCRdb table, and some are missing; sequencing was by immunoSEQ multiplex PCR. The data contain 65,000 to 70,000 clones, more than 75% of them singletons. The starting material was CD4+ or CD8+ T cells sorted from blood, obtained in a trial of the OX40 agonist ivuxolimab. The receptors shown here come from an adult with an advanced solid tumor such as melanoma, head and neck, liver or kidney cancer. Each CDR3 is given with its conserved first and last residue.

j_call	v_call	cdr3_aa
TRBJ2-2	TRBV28	CASSSRRYENTGELFF
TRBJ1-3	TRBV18	CASSSDRGVTIYF
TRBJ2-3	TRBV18	CASSLQGASTDTQYF
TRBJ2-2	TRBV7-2	CASSLQQGATGELFF
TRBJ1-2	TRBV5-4	CASSLSGSYYGYTF
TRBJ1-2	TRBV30	CAWSRPTGYTF
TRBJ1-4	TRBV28	CASTLAGLVGKLFF
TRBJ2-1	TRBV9	CASSVGTTGIKQFF
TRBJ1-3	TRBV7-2	CASSLSSGTGSGNTIYF
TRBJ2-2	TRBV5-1	CASSWGLAGANTGELFF
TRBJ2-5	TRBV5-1	CASSFSETQYF
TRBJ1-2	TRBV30	CAWSLGPGYGYTF
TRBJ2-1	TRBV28	CASNSGQYNEQFF
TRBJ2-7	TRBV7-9	CASSRDREGNEQYF
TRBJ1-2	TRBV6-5	CASSLFGGANYGYTF
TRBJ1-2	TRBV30	CASGQPHYGYTF
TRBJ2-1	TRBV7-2	CASSLAGASYNEQFF
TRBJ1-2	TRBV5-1	CASSWGTGNYGYTF
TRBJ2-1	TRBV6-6	CASRAGPSYNEQFF
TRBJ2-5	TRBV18	CASSPEKTQYF
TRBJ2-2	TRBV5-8	CASSPRDRATGELFF
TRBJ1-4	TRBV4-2	CASSQKGQGGEKLFF
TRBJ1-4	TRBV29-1	CSVDRGVGEKLFF